Below are 29 T cell receptor beta chains sequenced from a single sample in a study of shared T cell receptors in the human thymus. Generated by immunoSEQ multiplex PCR, the TCRdb table keeps only in-frame clones and is missing some. Among hundreds of thousands of clones listed, 88% were seen once. This same sample was also taken into another study, of human thymus T cells.

The sequencing sample was made of thymocytes. These receptors were collected from a boy in the first two years of life with a congenital heart defect.

This sequence joins TRBV30 and TRBJ1-2; weak D call: TRBD1 (6 bases). Trimming pared 2 bases from V and 8 bases from J, leaving 24 bases between. The CDR3 runs 16 residues. Germline V lookup: CDR1 GTSNPN, CDR2 SVGIG (reference sequence). The DNA of the CDR3 is TGTGCCTGGAGTCTCCCCAGGGCGGGGGCGAGGGGAGGCTACACCTTC. Protein sequence: CAWSLPRAGARGGYTF.

This clone was observed a few times. This chain uses TRBV10-1 with TRBJ2-1; 10 bases line up with TRBD1. This CDR3 is built from 21 residues. V shed 0 bases and J 2 bases; nucleotides not matched to a gene: 16. Germline V gives CDR1 WNHNN, CDR2 SYGVQD (reference sequence). CDR3 nucleotides: TGCGCCAGCAGTGAGTCGAAGGGGACAGGGGCCTACCTAAAACCCTACAATGAGCAGTTCTTC. As protein: CASSESKGTGAYLKPYNEQFF.

This chain connects TRBV4-1 to TRBJ2-7, with D tentatively TRBD2 (5 bases). The CDR3 spans 18 residues. The germline V gene encodes CDR1 MGHRA and CDR2 YSYEKL. The V gene lost 1 base and the J gene lost 2 bases, with 21 bases spanning the gap. DNA for the CDR3: TGCGCCAGCAGCCAAGGCCCCTCGGGTAGCGCCCCCCCCTACGAGCAGTACTTC. Amino acids: CASSQGPSGSAPPYEQYF.

This clone was seen once. Sequence at one end of the junction differs from germline and may be a read error. The CDR3 protein is CASSLGSLSGANVLIF. The CDR3 region has the DNA TGTGCCAGCAGCTTGGGAAGCCTCTCTGGGGCCAACGTCCTGATTTTC. The chain recombines TRBV5-5 with TRBJ2-6, with D maybe TRBD1 (5 bases). CDR1 SGHKS and CDR2 YYEKEE come from the germline V gene (reference sequence). The CDR3 runs to 16 residues.

The chain recombines TRBV5-1 with TRBJ2-3, with 7 positions matching TRBD2. V gave up 0 bases and J gave up 0 bases; unmatched junction bases: 4. Germline V gene data show CDR1 as SGHRS and CDR2 as YFSETQ. The CDR3 runs 16 residues. Here the CDR3 reads CASSLGLAVSTDTQYF. CDR3 bases: TGCGCCAGCAGCTTGGGGCTAGCGGTTAGCACAGATACGCAGTATTTT.

The CDR3 bases are TGCGCCAGCAGCCAAGAAGAACTAGCGGGCCCCAGCACAGATACGCAGTATTTT. It yields the protein CASSQEELAGPSTDTQYF. V usage is TRBV4-3 and J usage is TRBJ2-3, with 9 bases identical to TRBD2. Germline V gene sequence: CDR1 LGHNA, CDR2 YSLEER. CDR3 length: 18 amino acids. Trimming at V came to 0 bases and at J to 0 bases, leaving 7 bases not matched to a gene.

This sequence joins TRBV7-2 and TRBJ1-4; TRBD1 matches at 7 bases. Germline CDR1 is SGHTA and CDR2 is FQGNSA. The CDR3 runs 14 residues. V lost 4 bases, J lost 3 bases, and 2 bases stayed unmatched. The CDR3 sequence is CASSSGTANEKLFF. The CDR3 nucleotides read TGTGCCAGCAGCTCCGGGACAGCTAATGAAAAACTGTTTTTT.

DNA for the CDR3: TGCGCCAGTCAACAGGGAGATACGCAGTATTTT. It yields the protein CASQQGDTQYF. The rearrangement links TRBV10-1 to TRBJ2-3, with D perhaps matching TRBD1 (6 bases). The CDR3 runs to 11 residues. V lost 9 bases and J 5 bases, leaving 9 bases between the germline ends. In germline, CDR1 is WNHNN, CDR2 SYGVQD (reference sequence).

V gene TRBV2 combines with J gene TRBJ2-5, with 7 bases lining up with TRBD2. The CDR3 covers 15 residues. Germline CDR1 and CDR2: SNHLY and FYNNEI. The V gene end was trimmed by 3 bases and the J gene end by 0 bases; junction bases not matched to a gene: 4. DNA of the CDR3: TGTGCCAGCAGTGACGAGGGAGGGTACCAAGAGACCCAGTACTTC. Its translation: CASSDEGGYQETQYF.

With respect to this clone: At the DNA level, this CDR3 is encoded by other sequences in the same sample as well. J is TRBJ2-7 and V is TRBV28; 7 bases match TRBD2. CDR3 length: 15 residues. The V gene end was trimmed by 6 bases and the J gene end by 7 bases; junction bases not matched to a gene: 15. From germline, CDR1 is MDHEN and CDR2 SYDVKM. The CDR3 loop is CASRPSGTQLLEQYF. The CDR3 DNA sequence: TGTGCCAGCAGACCCAGCGGGACGCAGCTTTTGGAGCAGTACTTC.

The J gene is TRBJ1-4, the V gene TRBV14; D remains unclear. The V end was cut by 0 bases, the J end by 5 bases, with 13 bases between. The CDR3 runs to 16 residues. The germline V gene encodes CDR1 SGHDN and CDR2 FVKESK. The DNA for the CDR3 is TGTGCCAGCAGCCAAGAAGGAGCGAGACCAAATGAAAAACTGTTTTTT. It encodes CASSQEGARPNEKLFF.

This clone was seen a few times. The chain combines TRBV15 with TRBJ2-1; TRBD1 might be the D (5 bases). Germline assignment: CDR1 LNHNV and CDR2 YYDKDF (reference sequence). The CDR3 covers 15 residues. Trimming left V 8 bases short and J 1 base short, with 15 bases between. The CDR3 nucleotides read TGTGCCACCGGATTAGCCGACAGTTCCTACAATGAGCAGTTCTTC. Translating it yields CATGLADSSYNEQFF.

The rearrangement joins TRBV27 to TRBJ2-3, with D perhaps TRBD1 (6 bases). Trimming left V 5 bases short and J 4 bases short, with 16 bases between. This CDR3 has 15 amino acids. CDR1 is MNHEY, CDR2 SMNVEV, per germline (reference sequence). CDR3 in DNA: TGTGCCAGCAGTACCCAGGGGAATAGCGCAGATACGCAGTATTTT. It yields the protein CASSTQGNSADTQYF.

V gene TRBV6-1 combines with J gene TRBJ2-4, with D maybe TRBD1 (8 bases). Trimming took off 2 bases at V and 1 base at J, with 15 bases between the two ends. From germline, CDR1 is MNHNS and CDR2 SASEGT. The CDR3 contains 17 residues. The CDR3 DNA sequence: TGTGCCAGCAGTGAAAGCGGGACAGGCCTGGCCAAAAACATTCAGTACTTC. Translated, it gives CASSESGTGLAKNIQYF.

Only one count was recorded for this clone. CDR3 residues: CSVSIRGCSGNTIYF. CDR3 DNA sequence: TGCAGCGTTAGCATCAGGGGTTGCTCTGGAAACACCATATATTTT. This chain uses TRBV29-1 with TRBJ1-3, with a weak D call TRBD1 (6 bases). V lost 5 bases to trimming and J lost 0 bases, with 14 bases between them. The length of the CDR3 is 15 residues. Germline CDR1 SQVTM, CDR2 ANQGSEA.

In regard to this clone: At the DNA level, this CDR3 is encoded by other sequences in the same sample as well. CDR3 coding DNA: TGTGCCAGTAGTATCCGGGGGAATGGCTACACCTTC. This gives the protein CASSIRGNGYTF. This sequence joins TRBV19 and TRBJ1-2, with a tentative D call TRBD1 (5 bases). The germline gives CDR1 LNHDA, CDR2 SQIVND (reference sequence). This CDR3 contains 12 residues. V dropped 3 bases and J dropped 6 bases, with 8 bases sitting between them.

V is TRBV27 and J is TRBJ2-1; perhaps TRBD1 as D (5 bases). The CDR3 is 14 amino acids. V lost 6 bases, J lost 0 bases, and 9 bases lay in between. Germline V gene lookup returns CDR1 MNHEY and CDR2 SMNVEV (reference sequence). CDR3 region: CASRDKSSYNEQFF. The DNA of the CDR3 is TGTGCCAGCAGGGACAAAAGCTCCTACAATGAGCAGTTCTTC.

This clone was seen a few times. This chain links TRBV27 with TRBJ1-5; a weak D match, TRBD1 (6 bases). V dropped 7 bases and J dropped 0 bases, with 19 bases sitting between them. This CDR3 comprises 17 residues. Germline CDR1 reads MNHEY; CDR2 reads SMNVEV (reference sequence). This chain's CDR3 is CASIAMTGLYSNQPQHF. CDR3 bases: TGTGCCAGCATCGCAATGACAGGACTCTATAGCAATCAGCCCCAGCATTTT.

The chain uses TRBV7-9 and TRBJ1-2; D call uncertain. The germline V gene encodes CDR1 SEHNR and CDR2 FQNEAQ (reference sequence). The CDR3 is made up of 16 amino acids. V was shortened by 0 bases and J by 1 base, with 12 bases between the two germline ends. The CDR3 protein is CASSLAEGEINYGYTF. The CDR3 coding sequence is TGTGCCAGCAGCTTAGCGGAGGGAGAAATTAACTATGGCTACACCTTC.

This clone came up a few times. The rearrangement joins TRBV19 to TRBJ1-4, with D maybe TRBD1 (6 bases). The CDR3 loop spans 14 amino acids. V was cut by 4 bases and J by 4 bases, with 10 bases left in between. From germline, CDR1 is LNHDA and CDR2 SQIVND (reference sequence). The chain's CDR3 is CASSTQGRNEKLFF. The CDR3 DNA sequence: TGTGCCAGTAGTACACAGGGCCGTAATGAAAAACTGTTTTTT. The entire variable domain, with the rest obtained from reference TRBV19 and TRBJ1-4, is as follows: DGGITQSPKYLFRKEGQNVTLSCEQNLNHDAMYWYRQDPGQGLRLIYYSQIVNDFQKGDIAEGYSVSREKKESFPLTVTSAQKNPTAFYLCASSTQGRNEKLFFGSGTQLSVL.

This clone was seen just once. The rearrangement joins TRBV10-1 to TRBJ2-7; D may be TRBD2 (5 bases). V dropped 4 bases and J dropped 3 bases, with 13 bases sitting between them. Germline lookup yields CDR1 WNHNN and CDR2 SYGVQD (reference sequence). The CDR3 has 14 amino acids. The CDR3 protein is CASSGGKGGYEQYF. The DNA of the CDR3 is TGCGCCAGCAGTGGAGGGAAGGGTGGCTACGAGCAGTACTTC.

The chain has TRBV4-3 and TRBJ1-5; D is perhaps TRBD1 (6 bases). The CDR3 has 14 residues. With 1 base removed from V and 5 bases from J, the gap between germline ends came to 9 bases. Germline V lookup: CDR1 LGHNA, CDR2 YSLEER. The CDR3 spells CASSQGQDYQPQHF. CDR3 in DNA: TGCGCCAGCAGCCAAGGACAGGACTATCAGCCCCAGCATTTT.

This sequence joins TRBV11-2 and TRBJ2-1, with 8 nucleotides matching TRBD2. Germline CDR1 SGHAT, CDR2 FQNNGV. CDR3 size: 15 residues. V was pared by 6 bases and J by 4 bases, with 8 bases of the junction left unmatched. CDR3 coding DNA: TGTGCCAGCAGGGGAGGCGGGAGGCCATACAATGAGCAGTTCTTC. Protein sequence: CASRGGGRPYNEQFF.

V and J are TRBV2 and TRBJ1-5; 8 positions match TRBD1. The J segment lost 0 bases and the V segment lost 4 bases, leaving 8 bases of the junction unmatched. Germline V gene data show CDR1 as SNHLY and CDR2 as FYNNEI. CDR3 size: 17 residues. CDR3 coding DNA: TGTGCCAGCAGTGTATCAACAGGGGGGGATAGCAATCAGCCCCAGCATTTT. Amino acid sequence: CASSVSTGGDSNQPQHF.

The chain is built from TRBV2 and TRBJ1-2, with D hard to call. The germline CDR1 and CDR2 sequences are SNHLY and FYNNEI. Trimming took off 2 bases at V and 4 bases at J, with 14 bases between the two ends. This CDR3 is 15 amino acids long. CDR3 sequence: CASSEFRRPSYGYTF. CDR3 in DNA: TGTGCCAGCAGTGAATTTCGCAGGCCCTCCTATGGCTACACCTTC.

V gene TRBV13 combines with J gene TRBJ2-7; D gene ambiguous. The CDR3 is 13 residues long. V lost 2 bases and J lost 3, with 8 bases in between. Germline V gene sequence: CDR1 PRHDT, CDR2 FYEKMQ (reference sequence). CDR3 sequence (DNA): TGTGCCAGCAGCTTATCAGGTGGCTACGAGCAGTACTTC. This sequence encodes CASSLSGGYEQYF. Filled out from reference TRBV13 and TRBJ2-7, the complete variable domain reads AAGVIQSPRHLIKEKRETATLKCYPIPRHDTVYWYQQGPGQDPQFLISFYEKMQSDKGSIPDRFSAQQFSDYHSELNMSSLELGDSALYFCASSLSGGYEQYFGPGTRLTVT.

This sequence joins TRBV5-4 and TRBJ2-3; D is perhaps TRBD2 (5 bases). Trimming cost V 4 bases and J 4 bases, with 19 bases left between them. Germline lookup yields CDR1 SGHNT and CDR2 YYREEE (reference sequence). The CDR3 consists of 16 residues. In nucleotides, the CDR3 is TGTGCCAGCAGCCTAATTCCAGGAGGAGAGGCAGATACGCAGTATTTT. Encoded protein: CASSLIPGGEADTQYF.

This clone was seen only a few times. The chain has TRBV4-1 and TRBJ2-1; 8 positions agree with TRBD1. The ends lost 1 base at V and 15 bases at J; junction bases unmatched: 5. CDR3 length: 12 residues. Germline assignment: CDR1 MGHRA and CDR2 YSYEKL. DNA of the CDR3: TGCGCCAGCAGCCAAGGACAGGGGAGACCGTTCTTC. Amino acid sequence: CASSQGQGRPFF.

This clone was seen more than once but under ten times. V gene TRBV5-6 combines with J gene TRBJ2-7; 8 nucleotides line up with TRBD2. CDR1 is SGHDT, CDR2 YYEEEE, per germline. The V and J ends lost 2 bases and 2 bases, in that order; junction bases with no gene match: 15. CDR3 size: 18 residues. Here the CDR3 DNA reads TGTGCCAGCAGCTTATCGATCCCGGAGGTAGCGGGACCCTACGAGCAGTACTTC. Amino acids: CASSLSIPEVAGPYEQYF.